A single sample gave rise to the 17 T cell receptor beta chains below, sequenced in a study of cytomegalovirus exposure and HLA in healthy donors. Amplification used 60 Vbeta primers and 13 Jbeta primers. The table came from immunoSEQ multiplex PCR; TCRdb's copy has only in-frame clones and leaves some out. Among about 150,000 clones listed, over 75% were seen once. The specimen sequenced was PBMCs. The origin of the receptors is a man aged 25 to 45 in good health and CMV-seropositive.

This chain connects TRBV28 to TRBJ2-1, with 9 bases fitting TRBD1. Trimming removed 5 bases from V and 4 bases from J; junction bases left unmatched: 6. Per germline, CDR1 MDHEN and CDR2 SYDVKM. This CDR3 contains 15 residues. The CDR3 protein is CASSTGTGPYNEQFF. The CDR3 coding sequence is TGTGCCAGCAGTACCGGGACAGGGCCTTACAATGAGCAGTTCTTC.

The CDR3 spells CASSLERLGKNIQYF. The CDR3 bases are TGTGCCAGCAGTTTAGAGAGGTTGGGCAAAAACATTCAGTACTTC. The genes are TRBV28 and TRBJ2-4; D gene unclear. The CDR3 is 15 residues long. Germline V gives CDR1 MDHEN, CDR2 SYDVKM. Deletions cut 2 bases from V and 3 bases from J, with 11 bases between.

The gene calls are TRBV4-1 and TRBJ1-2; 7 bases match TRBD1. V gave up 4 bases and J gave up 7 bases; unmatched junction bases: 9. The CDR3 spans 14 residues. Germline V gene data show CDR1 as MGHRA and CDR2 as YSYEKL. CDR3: CASSLSPGQSGYTF. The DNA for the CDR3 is TGCGCCAGCAGCCTAAGCCCGGGACAGTCTGGCTACACCTTC.

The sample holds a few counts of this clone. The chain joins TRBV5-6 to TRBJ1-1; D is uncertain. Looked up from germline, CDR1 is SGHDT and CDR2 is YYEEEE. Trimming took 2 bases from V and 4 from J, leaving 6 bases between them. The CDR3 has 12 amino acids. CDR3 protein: CASSFGSTEAFF. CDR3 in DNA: TGTGCCAGCAGCTTCGGGAGCACTGAAGCTTTCTTT.

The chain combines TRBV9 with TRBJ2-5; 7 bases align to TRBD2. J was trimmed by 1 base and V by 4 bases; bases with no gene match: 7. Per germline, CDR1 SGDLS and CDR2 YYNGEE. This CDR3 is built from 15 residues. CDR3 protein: CASSPPRGVQETQYF. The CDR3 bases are TGTGCCAGCAGCCCCCCCCGGGGGGTCCAAGAGACCCAGTACTTC.

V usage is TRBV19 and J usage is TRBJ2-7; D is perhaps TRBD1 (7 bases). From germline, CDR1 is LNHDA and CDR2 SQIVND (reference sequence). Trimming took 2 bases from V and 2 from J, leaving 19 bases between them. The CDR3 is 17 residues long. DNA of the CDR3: TGTGCCAGTAGTATATACGGGGCGGGACAGCGGACCTACGAGCAGTACTTC. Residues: CASSIYGAGQRTYEQYF.

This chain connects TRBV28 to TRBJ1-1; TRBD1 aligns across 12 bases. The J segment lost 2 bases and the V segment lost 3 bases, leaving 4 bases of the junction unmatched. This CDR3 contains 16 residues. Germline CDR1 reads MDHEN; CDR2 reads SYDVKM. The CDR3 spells CASSFGDRGQNTEAFF. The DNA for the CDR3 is TGTGCCAGCAGTTTCGGGGACAGGGGGCAAAACACTGAAGCTTTCTTT.

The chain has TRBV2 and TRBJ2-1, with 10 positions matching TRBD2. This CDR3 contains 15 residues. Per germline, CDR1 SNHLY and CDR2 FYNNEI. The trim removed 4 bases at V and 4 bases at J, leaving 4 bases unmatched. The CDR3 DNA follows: TGTGCCAGCAGTGGGCCTAGCGGGGGATACAATGAGCAGTTCTTC. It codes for CASSGPSGGYNEQFF. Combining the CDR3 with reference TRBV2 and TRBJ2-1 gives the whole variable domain EPEVTQTPSHQVTQMGQEVILRCVPISNHLYFYWYRQILGQKVEFLVSFYNNEISEKSEIFDDQFSVERPDGSNFTLKIRSTKLEDSAMYFCASSGPSGGYNEQFFGPGTRLTVL.

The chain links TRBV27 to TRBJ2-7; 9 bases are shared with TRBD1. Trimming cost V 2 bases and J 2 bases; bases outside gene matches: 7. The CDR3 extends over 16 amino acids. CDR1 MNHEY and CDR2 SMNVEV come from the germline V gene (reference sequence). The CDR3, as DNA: TGTGCCAGCAGTTTAGAGGGACAGGGATATCCCTACGAGCAGTACTTC. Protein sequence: CASSLEGQGYPYEQYF.

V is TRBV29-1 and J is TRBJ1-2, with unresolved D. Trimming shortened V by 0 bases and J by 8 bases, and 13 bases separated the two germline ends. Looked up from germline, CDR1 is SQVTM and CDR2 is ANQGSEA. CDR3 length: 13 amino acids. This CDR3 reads CSVEDPPVVGYTF. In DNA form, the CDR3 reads TGCAGCGTTGAAGACCCCCCTGTTGTCGGCTACACCTTC.

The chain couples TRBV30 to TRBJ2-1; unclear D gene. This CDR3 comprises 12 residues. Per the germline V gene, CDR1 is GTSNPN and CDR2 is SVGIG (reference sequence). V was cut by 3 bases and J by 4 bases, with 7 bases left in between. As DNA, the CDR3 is TGTGCCTGGAGGCCGGGTTACAATGAGCAGTTCTTC. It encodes CAWRPGYNEQFF. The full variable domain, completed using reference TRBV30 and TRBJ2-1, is SQTIHQWPATLVQPVGSPLSLECTVEGTSNPNLYWYRQAAGRGLQLLFYSVGIGQISSEVPQNLSASRPQDRQFILSSKKLLLSDSGFYLCAWRPGYNEQFFGPGTRLTVL.

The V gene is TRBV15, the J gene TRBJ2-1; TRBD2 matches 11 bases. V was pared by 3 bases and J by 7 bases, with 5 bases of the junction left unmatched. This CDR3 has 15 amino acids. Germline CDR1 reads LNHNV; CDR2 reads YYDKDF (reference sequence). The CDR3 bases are TGTGCCACCAGCAGGGTAGCGGGAGGGGGGAATGAGCAGTTCTTC. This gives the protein CATSRVAGGGNEQFF.

Here the CDR3 reads CASRQGANEKLFF. The DNA for the CDR3 is TGTGCCAGCAGACAGGGGGCTAATGAAAAACTGTTTTTT. J is TRBJ1-4 and V is TRBV6-5; 8 nucleotides align to TRBD1. Germline CDR1 reads MNHEY; CDR2 reads SVGAGI. This CDR3 is built from 13 residues. Unmatched junction bases numbered 0, after V lost 6 bases and J lost 3 bases.

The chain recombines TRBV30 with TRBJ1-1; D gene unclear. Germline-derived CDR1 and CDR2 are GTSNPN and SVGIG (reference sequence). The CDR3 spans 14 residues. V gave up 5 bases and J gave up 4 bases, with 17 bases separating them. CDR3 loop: CAWRLGWFGTEAFF. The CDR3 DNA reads TGTGCCTGGCGTCTCGGTTGGTTTGGCACTGAAGCTTTCTTT.

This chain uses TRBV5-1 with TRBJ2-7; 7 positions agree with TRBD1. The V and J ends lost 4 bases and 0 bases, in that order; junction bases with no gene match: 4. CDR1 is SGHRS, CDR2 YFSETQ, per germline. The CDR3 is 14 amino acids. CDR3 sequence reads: CASSPGQSSYEQYF. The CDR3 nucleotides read TGCGCCAGCAGCCCGGGACAGAGCTCCTACGAGCAGTACTTC.

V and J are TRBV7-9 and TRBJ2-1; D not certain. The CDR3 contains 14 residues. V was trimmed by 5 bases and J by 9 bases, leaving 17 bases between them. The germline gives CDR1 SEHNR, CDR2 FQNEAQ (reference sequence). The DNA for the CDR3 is TGTGCCAGCAGCCGGAGTTCTCGACCTGGTGAGCAGTTCTTC. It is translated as CASSRSSRPGEQFF.

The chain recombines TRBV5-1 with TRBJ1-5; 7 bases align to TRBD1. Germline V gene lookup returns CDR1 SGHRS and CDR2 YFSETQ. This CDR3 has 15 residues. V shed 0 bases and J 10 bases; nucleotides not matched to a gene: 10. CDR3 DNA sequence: TGCGCCAGCAGCTTGGGAGACAGGGAGGTTCAACCCCAGCATTTT. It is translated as CASSLGDREVQPQHF.